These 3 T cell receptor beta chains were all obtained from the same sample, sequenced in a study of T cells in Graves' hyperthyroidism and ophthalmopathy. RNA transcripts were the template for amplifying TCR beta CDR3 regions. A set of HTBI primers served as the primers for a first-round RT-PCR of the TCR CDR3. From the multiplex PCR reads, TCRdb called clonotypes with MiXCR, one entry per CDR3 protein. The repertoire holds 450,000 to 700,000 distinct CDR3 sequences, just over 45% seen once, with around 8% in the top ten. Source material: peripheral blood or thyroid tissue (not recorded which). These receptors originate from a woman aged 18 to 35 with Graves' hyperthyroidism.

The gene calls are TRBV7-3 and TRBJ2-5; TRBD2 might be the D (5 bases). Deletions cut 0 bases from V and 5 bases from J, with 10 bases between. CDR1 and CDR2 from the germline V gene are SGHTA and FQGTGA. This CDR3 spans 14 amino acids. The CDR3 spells CASSLTGVIETQYF. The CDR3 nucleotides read TGTGCCAGCAGCTTAACGGGAGTCATCGAGACCCAGTACTTC.

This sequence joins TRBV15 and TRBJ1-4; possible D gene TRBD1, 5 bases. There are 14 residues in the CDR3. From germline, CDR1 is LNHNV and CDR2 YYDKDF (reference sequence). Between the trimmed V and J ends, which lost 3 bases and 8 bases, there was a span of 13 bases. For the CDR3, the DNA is TGTGCCACCAGCAGTTACAGGAGGAAAGAAAAACTGTTTTTT. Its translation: CATSSYRRKEKLFF.

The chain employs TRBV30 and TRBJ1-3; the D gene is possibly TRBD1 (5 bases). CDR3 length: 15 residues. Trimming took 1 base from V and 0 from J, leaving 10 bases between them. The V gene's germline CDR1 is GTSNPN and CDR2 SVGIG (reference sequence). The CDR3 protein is CAWSDGHFSGNTIYF. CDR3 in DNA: TGTGCCTGGAGTGACGGACATTTCTCTGGAAACACCATATATTTT.